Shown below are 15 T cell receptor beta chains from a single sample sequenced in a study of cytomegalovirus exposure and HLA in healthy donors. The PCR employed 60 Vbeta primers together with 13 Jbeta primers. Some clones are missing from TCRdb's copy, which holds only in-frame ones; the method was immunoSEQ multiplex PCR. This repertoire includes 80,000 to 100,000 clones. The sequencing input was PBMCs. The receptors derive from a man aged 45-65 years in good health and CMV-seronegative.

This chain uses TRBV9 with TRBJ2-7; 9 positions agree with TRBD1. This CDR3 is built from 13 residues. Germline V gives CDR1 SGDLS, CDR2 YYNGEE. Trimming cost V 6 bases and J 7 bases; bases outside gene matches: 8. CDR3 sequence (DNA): TGTGCCAGCACCTCACAGGGGGCTGGGGAGCAGTACTTC. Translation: CASTSQGAGEQYF.

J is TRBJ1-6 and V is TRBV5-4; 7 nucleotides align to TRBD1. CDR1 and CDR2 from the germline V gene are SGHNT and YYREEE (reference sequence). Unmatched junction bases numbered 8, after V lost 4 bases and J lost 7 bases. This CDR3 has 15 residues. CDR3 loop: CASSQTGTENSPLHF. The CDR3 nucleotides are TGTGCCAGCAGCCAGACCGGGACAGAGAATTCACCCCTCCACTTT.

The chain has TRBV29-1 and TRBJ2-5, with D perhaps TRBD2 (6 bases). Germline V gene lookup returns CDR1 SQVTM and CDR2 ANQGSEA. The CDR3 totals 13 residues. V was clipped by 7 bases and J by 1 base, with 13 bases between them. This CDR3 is CSAGGASQETQYF. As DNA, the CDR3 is TGCAGCGCCGGAGGGGCCAGCCAAGAGACCCAGTACTTC.

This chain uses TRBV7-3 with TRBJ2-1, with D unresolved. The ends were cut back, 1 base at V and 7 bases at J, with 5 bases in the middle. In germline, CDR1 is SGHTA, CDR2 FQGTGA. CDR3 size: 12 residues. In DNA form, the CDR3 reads TGTGCCAGCAGCTTAATCGGGAATGAGCAGTTCTTC. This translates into CASSLIGNEQFF. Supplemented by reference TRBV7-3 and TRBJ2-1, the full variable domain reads GAGVSQTPSNKVTEKGKYVELRCDPISGHTALYWYRQSLGQGPEFLIYFQGTGAADDSGLPNDRFFAVRPEGSVSTLKIQRTERGDSAVYLCASSLIGNEQFFGPGTRLTVL.

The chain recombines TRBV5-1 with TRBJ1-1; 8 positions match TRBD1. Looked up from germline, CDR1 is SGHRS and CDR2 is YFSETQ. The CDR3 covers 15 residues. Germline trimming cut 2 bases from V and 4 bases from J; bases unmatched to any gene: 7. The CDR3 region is CASSFISGQGTEAFF. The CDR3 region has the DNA TGCGCCAGCAGCTTTATCAGCGGACAGGGCACTGAAGCTTTCTTT.

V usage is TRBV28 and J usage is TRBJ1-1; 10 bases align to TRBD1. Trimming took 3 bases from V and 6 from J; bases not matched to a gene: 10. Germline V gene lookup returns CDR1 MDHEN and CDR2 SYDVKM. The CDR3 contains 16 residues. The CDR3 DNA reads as TGTGCCAGCAGTTTTTATGGGGACAGGGGATTTCCTGAAGCTTTCTTT. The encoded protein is CASSFYGDRGFPEAFF.

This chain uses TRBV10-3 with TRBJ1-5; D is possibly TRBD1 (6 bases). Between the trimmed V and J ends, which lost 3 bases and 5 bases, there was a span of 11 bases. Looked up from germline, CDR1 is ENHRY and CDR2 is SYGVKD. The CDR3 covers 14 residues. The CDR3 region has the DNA TGTGCCATCAGTGATTCGGACAGTTATCAGCCCCAGCATTTT. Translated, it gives CAISDSDSYQPQHF.

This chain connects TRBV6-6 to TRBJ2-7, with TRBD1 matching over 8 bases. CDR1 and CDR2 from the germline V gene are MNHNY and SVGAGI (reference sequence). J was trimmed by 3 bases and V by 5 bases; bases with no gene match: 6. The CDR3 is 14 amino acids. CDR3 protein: CASSRGTGLYEQYF. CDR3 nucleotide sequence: TGTGCCAGCAGTCGAGGGACAGGACTCTACGAGCAGTACTTC.

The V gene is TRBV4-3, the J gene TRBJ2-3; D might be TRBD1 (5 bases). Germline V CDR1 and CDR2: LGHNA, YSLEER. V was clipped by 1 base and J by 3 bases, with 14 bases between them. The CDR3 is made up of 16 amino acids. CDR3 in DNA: TGCGCCAGCAGCCAAGTGGGGCTGGGCTCTACAGATACGCAGTATTTT. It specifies CASSQVGLGSTDTQYF.

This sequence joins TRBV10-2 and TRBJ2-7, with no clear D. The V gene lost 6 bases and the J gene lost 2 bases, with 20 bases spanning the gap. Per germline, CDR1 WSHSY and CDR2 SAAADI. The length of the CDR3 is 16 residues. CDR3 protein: CASSPHGGPEPYEQYF. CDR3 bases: TGCGCCAGCAGCCCCCACGGTGGGCCGGAACCCTACGAGCAGTACTTC.

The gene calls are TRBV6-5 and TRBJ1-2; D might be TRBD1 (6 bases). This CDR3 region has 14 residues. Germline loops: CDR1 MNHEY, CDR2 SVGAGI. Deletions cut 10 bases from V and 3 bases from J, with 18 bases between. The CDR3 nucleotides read TGTGCCACCACCCGGGGGGCCAAGGACTATGGCTACACCTTC. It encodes CATTRGAKDYGYTF.

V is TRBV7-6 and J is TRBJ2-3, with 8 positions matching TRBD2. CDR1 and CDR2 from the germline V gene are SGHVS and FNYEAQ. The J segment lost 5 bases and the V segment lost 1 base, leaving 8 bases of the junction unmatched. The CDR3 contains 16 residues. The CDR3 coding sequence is TGTGCCAGCAGCTTAGGATACGGGGGGGAAGGAGATACGCAGTATTTT. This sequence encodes CASSLGYGGEGDTQYF.

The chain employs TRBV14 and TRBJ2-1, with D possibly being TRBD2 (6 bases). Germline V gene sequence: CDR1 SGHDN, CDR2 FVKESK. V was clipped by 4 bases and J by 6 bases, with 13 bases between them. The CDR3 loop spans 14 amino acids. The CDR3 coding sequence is TGTGCCAGCAGCCTCCGGGGAGGACTCAATGAGCAGTTCTTC. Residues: CASSLRGGLNEQFF.

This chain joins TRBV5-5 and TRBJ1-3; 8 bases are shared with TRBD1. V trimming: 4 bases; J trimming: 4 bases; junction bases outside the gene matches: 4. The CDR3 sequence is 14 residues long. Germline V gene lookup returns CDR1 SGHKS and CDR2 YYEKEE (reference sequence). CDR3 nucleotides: TGTGCCAGCAGCCACGGGACAGGAGGAAACACCATATATTTT. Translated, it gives CASSHGTGGNTIYF.

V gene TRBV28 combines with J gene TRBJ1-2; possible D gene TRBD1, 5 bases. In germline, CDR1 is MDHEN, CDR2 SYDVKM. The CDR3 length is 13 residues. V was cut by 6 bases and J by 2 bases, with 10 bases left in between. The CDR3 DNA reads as TGTGCCAGCAGGACCTCAGGGAACTATGGCTACACCTTC. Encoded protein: CASRTSGNYGYTF.